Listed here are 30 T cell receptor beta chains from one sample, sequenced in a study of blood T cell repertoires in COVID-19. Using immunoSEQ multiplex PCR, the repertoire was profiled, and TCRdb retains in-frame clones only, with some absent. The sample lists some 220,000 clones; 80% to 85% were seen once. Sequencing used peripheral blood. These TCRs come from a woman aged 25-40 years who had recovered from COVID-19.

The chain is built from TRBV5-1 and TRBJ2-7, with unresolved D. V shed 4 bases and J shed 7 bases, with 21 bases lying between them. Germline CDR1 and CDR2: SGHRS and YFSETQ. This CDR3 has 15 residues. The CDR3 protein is CASSHEGRPQVEQYF. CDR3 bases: TGCGCCAGCAGCCACGAAGGTAGGCCCCAGGTTGAGCAGTACTTC.

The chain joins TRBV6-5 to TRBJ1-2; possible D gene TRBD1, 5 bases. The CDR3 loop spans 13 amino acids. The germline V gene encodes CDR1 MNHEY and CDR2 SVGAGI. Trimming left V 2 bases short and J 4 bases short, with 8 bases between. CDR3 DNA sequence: TGTGCCAGCAGTTACCAGGGCTTCTATGGCTACACCTTC. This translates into CASSYQGFYGYTF.

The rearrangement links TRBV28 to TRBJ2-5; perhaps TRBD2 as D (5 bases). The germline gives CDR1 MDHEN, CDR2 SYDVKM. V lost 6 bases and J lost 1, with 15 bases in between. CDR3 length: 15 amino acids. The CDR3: CASSKAGVGQETQYF. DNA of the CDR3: TGTGCCAGCAGCAAGGCCGGGGTTGGCCAAGAGACCCAGTACTTC.

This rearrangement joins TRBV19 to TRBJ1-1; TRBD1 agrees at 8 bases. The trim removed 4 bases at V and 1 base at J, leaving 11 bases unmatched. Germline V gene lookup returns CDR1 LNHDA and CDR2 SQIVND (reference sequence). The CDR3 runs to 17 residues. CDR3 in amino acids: CASSTTRWTGKNTEAFF. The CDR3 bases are TGTGCCAGTAGTACCACCCGGTGGACAGGGAAGAACACTGAAGCTTTCTTT.

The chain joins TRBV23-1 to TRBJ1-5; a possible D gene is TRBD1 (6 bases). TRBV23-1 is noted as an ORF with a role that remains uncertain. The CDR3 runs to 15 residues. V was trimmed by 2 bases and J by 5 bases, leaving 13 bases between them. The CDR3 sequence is CASSQPPGEDQPQHF. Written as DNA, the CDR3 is TGCGCCAGCAGTCAACCCCCAGGGGAAGATCAGCCCCAGCATTTT.

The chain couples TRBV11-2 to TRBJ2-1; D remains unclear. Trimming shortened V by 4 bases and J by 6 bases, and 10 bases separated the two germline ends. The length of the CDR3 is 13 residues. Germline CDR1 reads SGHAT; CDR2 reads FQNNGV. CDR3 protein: CASSSDWRNEQFF. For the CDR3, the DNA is TGTGCCAGCAGCTCCGACTGGCGCAATGAGCAGTTCTTC.

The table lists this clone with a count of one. In nucleotides, the CDR3 is TGCGCCAGCAGTCCGGGACTTACAAGCGAAGAGACCCAGTACTTC. Residues: CASSPGLTSEETQYF. The V gene is TRBV10-2, the J gene TRBJ2-5; D possibly corresponds to TRBD2 (6 bases). The CDR3 spans 15 residues. The germline gives CDR1 WSHSY, CDR2 SAAADI. V lost 5 bases and J 3 bases, leaving 16 bases between the germline ends.

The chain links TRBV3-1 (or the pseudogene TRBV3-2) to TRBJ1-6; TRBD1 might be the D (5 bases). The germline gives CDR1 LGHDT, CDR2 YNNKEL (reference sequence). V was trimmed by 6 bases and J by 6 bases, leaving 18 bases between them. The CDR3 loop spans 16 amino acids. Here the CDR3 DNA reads TGTGCCAGCAGGAAAGGGGTTTACGAGGCTAATTCACCCCTCCACTTT. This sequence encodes CASRKGVYEANSPLHF.

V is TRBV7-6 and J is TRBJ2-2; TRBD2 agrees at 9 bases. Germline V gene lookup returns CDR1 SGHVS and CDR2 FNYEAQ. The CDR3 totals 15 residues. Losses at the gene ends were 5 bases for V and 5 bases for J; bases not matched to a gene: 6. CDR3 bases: TGTGCCAGCAGCCTCGGGACTAGCCGTACCGGGGAGCTGTTTTTT. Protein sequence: CASSLGTSRTGELFF.

CDR3 sequence (DNA): TGCGCCAGCAGCCCTCGTCGGACTAGCGGGAGGTATATCAATGAGCAGTTCTTC. It translates to CASSPRRTSGRYINEQFF. The chain has TRBV4-1 and TRBJ2-1; 14 positions match TRBD2. Germline CDR1 reads MGHRA; CDR2 reads YSYEKL. After removal of 4 bases from V and 6 bases from J, the junction contained 11 bases not matched to a gene. The CDR3 extends over 18 amino acids.

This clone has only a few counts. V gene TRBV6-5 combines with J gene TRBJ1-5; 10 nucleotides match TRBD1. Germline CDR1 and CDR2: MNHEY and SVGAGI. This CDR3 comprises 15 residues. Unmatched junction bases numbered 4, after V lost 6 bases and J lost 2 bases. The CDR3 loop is CASRRTGGGNQPQHF. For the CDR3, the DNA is TGTGCCAGCAGGCGGACAGGGGGGGGCAATCAGCCCCAGCATTTT.

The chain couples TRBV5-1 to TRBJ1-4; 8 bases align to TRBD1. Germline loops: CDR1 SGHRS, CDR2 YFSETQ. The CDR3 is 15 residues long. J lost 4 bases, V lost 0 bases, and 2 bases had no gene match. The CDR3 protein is CASSLGDRRNEKLFF. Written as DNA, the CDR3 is TGCGCCAGCAGCTTGGGGGACAGGCGTAATGAAAAACTGTTTTTT.

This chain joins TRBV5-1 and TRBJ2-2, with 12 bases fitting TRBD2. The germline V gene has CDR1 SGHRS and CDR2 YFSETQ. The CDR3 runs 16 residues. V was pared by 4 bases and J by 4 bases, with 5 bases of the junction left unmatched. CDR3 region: CASSPPGLAGTGELFF. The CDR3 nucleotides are TGCGCCAGCAGCCCACCGGGACTAGCGGGCACCGGGGAGCTGTTTTTT.

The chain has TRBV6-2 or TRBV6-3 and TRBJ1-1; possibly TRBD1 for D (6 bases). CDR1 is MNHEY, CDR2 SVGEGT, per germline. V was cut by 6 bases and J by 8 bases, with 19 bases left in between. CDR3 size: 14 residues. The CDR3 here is CASSLLMIDREAFF. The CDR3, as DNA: TGTGCCAGCAGCCTCCTTATGATTGACAGGGAAGCTTTCTTT.

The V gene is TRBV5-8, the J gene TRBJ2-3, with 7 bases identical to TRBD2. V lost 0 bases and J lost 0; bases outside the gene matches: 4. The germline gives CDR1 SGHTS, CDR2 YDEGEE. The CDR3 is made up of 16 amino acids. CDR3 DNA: TGTGCCAGCAGCTTGGATTCCGGGAGGAGCACAGATACGCAGTATTTT. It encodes CASSLDSGRSTDTQYF.

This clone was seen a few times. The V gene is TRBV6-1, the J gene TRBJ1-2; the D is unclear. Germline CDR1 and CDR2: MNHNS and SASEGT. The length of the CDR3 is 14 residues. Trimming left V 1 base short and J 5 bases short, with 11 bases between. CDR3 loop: CASSEVGLGYGYTF. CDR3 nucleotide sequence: TGTGCCAGCAGTGAAGTCGGACTAGGGTATGGCTACACCTTC.

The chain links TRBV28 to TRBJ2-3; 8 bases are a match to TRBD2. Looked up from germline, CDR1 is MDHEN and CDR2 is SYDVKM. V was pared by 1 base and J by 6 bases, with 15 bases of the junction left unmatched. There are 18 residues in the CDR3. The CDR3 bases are TGTGCCAGCAGTTTATCGGGACTAGGGGTTGCTAGCCTCGATACGCAGTATTTT. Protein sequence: CASSLSGLGVASLDTQYF.

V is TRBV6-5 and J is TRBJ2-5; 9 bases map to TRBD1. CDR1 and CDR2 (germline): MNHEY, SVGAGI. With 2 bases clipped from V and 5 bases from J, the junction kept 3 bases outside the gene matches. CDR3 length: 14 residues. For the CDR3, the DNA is TGTGCCAGCAGTTACGGGACAGGGAGGGAGACCCAGTACTTC. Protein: CASSYGTGRETQYF.

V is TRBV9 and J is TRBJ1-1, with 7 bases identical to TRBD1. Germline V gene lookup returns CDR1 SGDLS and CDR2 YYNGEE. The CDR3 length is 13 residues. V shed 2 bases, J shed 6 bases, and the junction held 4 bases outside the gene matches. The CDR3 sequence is CASSVGQAAEAFF. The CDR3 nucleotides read TGTGCCAGCAGCGTCGGACAGGCCGCTGAAGCTTTCTTT.

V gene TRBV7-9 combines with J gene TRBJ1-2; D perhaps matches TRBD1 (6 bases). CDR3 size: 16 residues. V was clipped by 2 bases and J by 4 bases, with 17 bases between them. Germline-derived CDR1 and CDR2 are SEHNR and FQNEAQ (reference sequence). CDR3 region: CASSLRSRTDIYGYTF. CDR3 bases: TGTGCCAGCAGCTTAAGGTCGCGGACAGACATCTATGGCTACACCTTC.

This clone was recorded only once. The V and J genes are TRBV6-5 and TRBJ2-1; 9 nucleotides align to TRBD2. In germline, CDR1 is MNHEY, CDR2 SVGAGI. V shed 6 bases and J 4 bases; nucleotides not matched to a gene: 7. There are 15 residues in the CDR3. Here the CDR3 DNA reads TGTGCCAGCAGGGCCGCGGGAGGGGCATACAATGAGCAGTTCTTC. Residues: CASRAAGGAYNEQFF.

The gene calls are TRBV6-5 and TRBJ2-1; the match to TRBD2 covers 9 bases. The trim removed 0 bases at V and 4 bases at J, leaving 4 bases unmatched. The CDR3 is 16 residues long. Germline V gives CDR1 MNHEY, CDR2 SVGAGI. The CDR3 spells CASSYSLAGKYNEQFF. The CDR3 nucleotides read TGTGCCAGCAGTTACTCGCTAGCGGGGAAATACAATGAGCAGTTCTTC.

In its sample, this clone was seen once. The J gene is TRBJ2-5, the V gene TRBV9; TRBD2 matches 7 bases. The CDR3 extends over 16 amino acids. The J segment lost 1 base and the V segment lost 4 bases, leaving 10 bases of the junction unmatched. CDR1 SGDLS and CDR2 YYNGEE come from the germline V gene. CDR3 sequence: CASSPAEAGVQETQYF. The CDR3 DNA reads TGTGCCAGCAGCCCAGCCGAGGCGGGGGTCCAAGAGACCCAGTACTTC.

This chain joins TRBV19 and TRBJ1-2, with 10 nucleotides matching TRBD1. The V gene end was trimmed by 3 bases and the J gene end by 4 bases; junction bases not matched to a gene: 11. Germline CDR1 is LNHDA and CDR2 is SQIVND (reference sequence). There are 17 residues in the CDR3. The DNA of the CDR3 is TGTGCCAGTAGTATCGGAGGTGGACAGGGGGATTCCTATGGCTACACCTTC. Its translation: CASSIGGGQGDSYGYTF.

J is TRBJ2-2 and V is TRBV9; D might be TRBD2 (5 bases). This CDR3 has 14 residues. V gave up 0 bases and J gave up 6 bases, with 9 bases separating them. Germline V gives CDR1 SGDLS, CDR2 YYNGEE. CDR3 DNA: TGTGCCAGCAGCGTAGTCGGGGTGCCCGGGGAGCTGTTTTTT. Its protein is CASSVVGVPGELFF. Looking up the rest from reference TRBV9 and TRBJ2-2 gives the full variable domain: DSGVTQTPKHLITATGQRVTLRCSPRSGDLSVYWYQQSLDQGLQFLIQYYNGEERAKGNILERFSAQQFPDLHSELNLSSLELGDSALYFCASSVVGVPGELFFGEGSRLTVL.

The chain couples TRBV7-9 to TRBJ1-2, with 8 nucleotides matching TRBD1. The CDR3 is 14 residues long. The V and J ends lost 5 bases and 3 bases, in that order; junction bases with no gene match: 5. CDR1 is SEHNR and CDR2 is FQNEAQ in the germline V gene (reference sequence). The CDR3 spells CASSPWTGYYGYTF. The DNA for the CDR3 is TGTGCCAGCAGCCCCTGGACAGGGTACTATGGCTACACCTTC. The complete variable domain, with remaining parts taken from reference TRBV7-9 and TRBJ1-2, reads DTGVSQNPRHKITKRGQNVTFRCDPISEHNRLYWYRQTLGQGPEFLTYFQNEAQLEKSRLLSDRFSAERPKGSFSTLEIQRTEQGDSAMYLCASSPWTGYYGYTFGSGTRLTVV.

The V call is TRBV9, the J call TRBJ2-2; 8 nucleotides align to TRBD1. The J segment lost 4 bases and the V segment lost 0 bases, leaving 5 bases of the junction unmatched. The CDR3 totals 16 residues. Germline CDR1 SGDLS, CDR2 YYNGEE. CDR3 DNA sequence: TGTGCCAGCAGCGTAGGAGGCAGGGGGCTCACCGGGGAGCTGTTTTTT. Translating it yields CASSVGGRGLTGELFF. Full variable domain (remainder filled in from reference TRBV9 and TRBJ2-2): DSGVTQTPKHLITATGQRVTLRCSPRSGDLSVYWYQQSLDQGLQFLIQYYNGEERAKGNILERFSAQQFPDLHSELNLSSLELGDSALYFCASSVGGRGLTGELFFGEGSRLTVL.

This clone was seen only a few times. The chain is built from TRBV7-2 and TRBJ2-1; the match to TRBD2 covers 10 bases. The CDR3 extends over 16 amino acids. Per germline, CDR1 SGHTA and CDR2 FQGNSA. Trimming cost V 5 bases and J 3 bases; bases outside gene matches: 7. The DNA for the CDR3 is TGTGCCAGCAGCCACTTACTAGCGGGACTCTACAATGAGCAGTTCTTC. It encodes CASSHLLAGLYNEQFF.

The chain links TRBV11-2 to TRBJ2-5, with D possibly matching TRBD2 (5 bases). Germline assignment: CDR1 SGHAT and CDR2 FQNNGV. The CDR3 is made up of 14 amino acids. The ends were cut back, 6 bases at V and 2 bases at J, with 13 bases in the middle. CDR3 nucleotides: TGTGCCAGCAGTCCACAGCCGGGGCAAGAGACCCAGTACTTC. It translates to CASSPQPGQETQYF.

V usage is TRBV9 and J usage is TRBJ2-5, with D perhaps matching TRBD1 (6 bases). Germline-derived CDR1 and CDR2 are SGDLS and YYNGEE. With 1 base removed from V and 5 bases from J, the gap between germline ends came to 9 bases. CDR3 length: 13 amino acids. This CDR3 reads CASSVQQGETQYF. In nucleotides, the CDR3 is TGTGCCAGCAGCGTACAACAGGGTGAGACCCAGTACTTC. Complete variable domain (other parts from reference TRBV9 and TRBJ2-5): DSGVTQTPKHLITATGQRVTLRCSPRSGDLSVYWYQQSLDQGLQFLIQYYNGEERAKGNILERFSAQQFPDLHSELNLSSLELGDSALYFCASSVQQGETQYFGPGTRLLVL.